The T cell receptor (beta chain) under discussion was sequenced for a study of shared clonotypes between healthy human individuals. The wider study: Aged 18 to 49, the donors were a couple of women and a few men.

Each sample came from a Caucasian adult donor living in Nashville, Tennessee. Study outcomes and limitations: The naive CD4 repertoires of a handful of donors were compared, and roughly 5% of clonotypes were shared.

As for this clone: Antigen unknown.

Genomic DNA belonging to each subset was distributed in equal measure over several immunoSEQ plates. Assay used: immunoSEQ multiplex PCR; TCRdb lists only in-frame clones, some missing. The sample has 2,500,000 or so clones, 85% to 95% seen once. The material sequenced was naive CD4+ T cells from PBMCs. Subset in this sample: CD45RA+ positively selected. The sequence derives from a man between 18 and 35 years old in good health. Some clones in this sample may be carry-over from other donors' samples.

The CDR3, as DNA: TGTGCCAGCAGCTTGCGGGGTGAGACGGGCGGGGAGCTGTTTTTT. Amino acids: CASSLRGETGGELFF. J is TRBJ2-2 and V is TRBV5-8, with a weak D call TRBD2 (5 bases). This CDR3 has 15 residues. Trimming shortened V by 1 base and J by 7 bases, and 14 bases separated the two germline ends. Germline lookup yields CDR1 SGHTS and CDR2 YDEGEE.